A selection of T cell receptor beta chains follows, all from one sample in a study of blood T cell repertoires in COVID-19. Assay used: immunoSEQ multiplex PCR; TCRdb lists only in-frame clones, some missing. Of 70,000 to 85,000 clones in the sample, 65% to 85% were seen once. The specimen was peripheral blood. Source of these receptors: an elderly man with active or convalescent COVID-19. The CDR3 runs from the conserved cysteine through the conserved F or W. The D gene is left open where the match is weak. The size field is filled for only some rows; it gives once, few, many or a size class.

>.|TRBJ2-2|TRBD1|TRBV29-1
CSVEGQGTGELFF
TGCAGCGTCGAGGGACAGGGCACCGGGGAGCTGTTTTTT
>.|TRBJ1-4|.|TRBV12-3/TRBV12-4
CASSFSGSDVLFF
TGTGCCAGCAGTTTTTCGGGGTCGGACGTGCTGTTTTTT
>many|TRBJ2-2|TRBD2|TRBV5-6
CASSRWGGRNTGELFF
TGTGCCAGCAGCCGGTGGGGCGGGAGGAACACCGGGGAGCTGTTTTTT
>.|TRBJ1-1|.|TRBV4-1
CASSQDIDTEAFF
TGCGCCAGCAGCCAAGACATTGACACTGAAGCTTTCTTT
>.|TRBJ2-2|.|TRBV5-1
CASSRGPRELFF
TGCGCCAGCAGCCGGGGTCCGCGGGAGCTGTTTTTT
>.|TRBJ2-4|TRBD2|TRBV12-5
CASGTRDYVNIQYF
TGTGCTAGTGGCACCCGGGACTACGTAAACATTCAGTACTTC
>.|TRBJ2-3|.|TRBV7-8
CASSLRGPATDTQYF
TGTGCCAGCAGCTTACGCGGGCCCGCCACAGATACGCAGTATTTT
>many|TRBJ1-5|.|TRBV28
CASSSPRVPRNQPQHF
TGTGCCAGCAGTTCCCCCCGAGTGCCTAGAAATCAGCCCCAGCATTTT
>.|TRBJ2-7|TRBD2|TRBV3-1/TRBV3-2
CASSLRGGFYEQYF
TGTGCCAGCAGCCTCCGGGGGGGCTTTTACGAGCAGTACTTC
>.|TRBJ2-1|TRBD2|TRBV6-5
CASGGLAAYNEQFF
TGTGCCAGCGGGGGACTAGCGGCGTACAATGAGCAGTTCTTC